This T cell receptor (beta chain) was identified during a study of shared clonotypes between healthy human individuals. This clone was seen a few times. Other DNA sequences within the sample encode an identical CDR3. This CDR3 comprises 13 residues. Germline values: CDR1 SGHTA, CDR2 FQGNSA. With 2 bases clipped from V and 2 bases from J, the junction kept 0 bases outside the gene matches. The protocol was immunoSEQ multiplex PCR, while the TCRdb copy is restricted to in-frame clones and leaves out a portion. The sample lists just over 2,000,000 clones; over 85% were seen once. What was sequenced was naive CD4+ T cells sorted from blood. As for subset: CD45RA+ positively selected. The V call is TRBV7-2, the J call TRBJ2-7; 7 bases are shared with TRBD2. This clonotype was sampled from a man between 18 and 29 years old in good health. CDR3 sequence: CASSLSGTYEQYF. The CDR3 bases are TGTGCCAGCAGCTTAAGCGGGACCTACGAGCAGTACTTC.